This T cell receptor beta chain was sequenced during a study of blood T cell repertoires in COVID-19. Looking at the study overall: Samples came from the United States, Italy and Spain, spanning acute and convalescent COVID-19. Nucleic acid was either cDNA or gDNA, and it came from T cells, B-cell-depleted T cells, or PBMCs.

Per the original data handling: Estimation of nucleated cell counts relied on the amplification of reference gene primers. The repertoire was sequenced with immunoSEQ multiplex PCR; TCRdb's copy has only in-frame clones and lacks some. The DNA was the basis for D and trimming; V, J and clone size are from that table. This table has 20,000 to 25,000 clones, around 80% appearing once. The TCR was taken from a man aged 55 to 70 with active COVID-19. Sequencing was done on a sample of peripheral blood.

As DNA, the CDR3 is TGTGCCAGCAATATAGCGGGAGGGCGCTCCCAGTTCTTC. As protein: CASNIAGGRSQFF. The J gene is TRBJ2-1, the V gene TRBV12-3 or TRBV12-4; 11 positions match TRBD2. Trimming at V came to 7 bases and at J to 13 bases, leaving 9 bases not matched to a gene. The CDR3 totals 13 residues.